Sequencing of this T cell receptor (beta chain) was carried out in a study of blood T cell repertoires in COVID-19. From germline, CDR1 is LNHDA and CDR2 SQIVND (reference sequence). This CDR3 contains 14 residues. With V trimmed by 2 bases and J by 3 bases, 4 bases remained unmatched. Ages ranged from about 18 to 89 years, with residence in fewer than 25 US areas. In the source study's methods: Nucleated cell number was recorded as an estimate derived from reference gene primer amplification. Generated by immunoSEQ multiplex PCR, the TCRdb table keeps only in-frame clones and is missing some. V and J calls and clone size follow that table, whereas D and trimming were derived from the DNA. Among just over 300,000 clones, 80% to 90% were seen once, and the ten largest hold 3.5% to 5%.

This receptor was taken from a man younger than 40 who had recovered from COVID-19. Sequenced sample: PBMCs or T cells enriched from blood (not recorded which). The chain combines TRBV19 with TRBJ2-7, with 7 nucleotides matching TRBD2. CDR3 bases: TGTGCCAGTAGTATACGTCCGGGGGGCTACGAGCAGTACTTC. It yields the protein CASSIRPGGYEQYF.